The 5 T cell receptor beta chains listed next were all sequenced from one sample in a study of regulatory dendritic cells for organ transplantation. Sequencing used immunoSEQ multiplex PCR; TCRdb keeps in-frame clones, though not all of them. The sample has roughly 20,000 clones; 80% to 90% are singletons. Allogeneic regulatory or mature dendritic cells were co-cultured for approximately 5 days with CFSE-labeled sorted T cells at 1:10. Their recognized antigens are unknown. The sequencing input was naive CD4+ T cells from blood cultured with regulatory dendritic cells. Indicated subset: CD45RA+ naive T cells. The receptor source for this set is a human donor in good health.

This chain links TRBV27 with TRBJ1-5; 7 bases map to TRBD1. The CDR3 is 14 amino acids. The germline V gene encodes CDR1 MNHEY and CDR2 SMNVEV (reference sequence). The V and J ends lost 5 bases and 5 bases, in that order; junction bases with no gene match: 6. CDR3 in DNA: TGTGCCAGCAGTCCCAGGGGGGTTTATCAGCCCCAGCATTTT. The encoded protein is CASSPRGVYQPQHF.

The J gene is TRBJ1-2, the V gene TRBV28; D ambiguous. The CDR3 consists of 12 residues. CDR1 MDHEN and CDR2 SYDVKM come from the germline V gene. V shed 4 bases and J shed 8 bases, with 11 bases lying between them. CDR3 sequence reads: CASSSRVEGYTF. The DNA of the CDR3 is TGTGCCAGCAGTTCCCGCGTGGAAGGCTACACCTTC.

V and J are TRBV15 and TRBJ2-6; D may be TRBD1 (5 bases). The CDR3 sequence is 16 residues long. The V and J ends lost 4 bases and 0 bases respectively, with 10 bases between them. Germline values: CDR1 LNHNV, CDR2 YYDKDF (reference sequence). The CDR3: CATSIGVGSGANVLTF. CDR3 coding DNA: TGTGCCACCAGCATAGGGGTAGGCTCTGGGGCCAACGTCCTGACTTTC.

This rearrangement joins TRBV7-9 to TRBJ1-2, with a weak D call TRBD1 (5 bases). CDR1 and CDR2 from the germline V gene are SEHNR and FQNEAQ (reference sequence). V lost 5 bases to trimming and J lost 9 bases, with 19 bases between them. CDR3 length: 14 amino acids. The CDR3: CASSRMPRDERYTF. The CDR3 nucleotides read TGTGCCAGCAGCCGTATGCCCAGGGATGAGCGCTACACCTTC.

J is TRBJ1-1 and V is TRBV14, with D perhaps matching TRBD1 (5 bases). Germline V gives CDR1 SGHDN, CDR2 FVKESK. The V end was cut by 4 bases, the J end by 8 bases, with 14 bases between. The CDR3 extends over 13 amino acids. CDR3 protein: CASSLIGGTEAFF. CDR3 DNA: TGTGCCAGCAGCCTAATTGGGGGGACCGAAGCTTTCTTT.